This entry lists 18 T cell receptor beta chains sequenced from one sample in a study of blood T cell repertoires in COVID-19. Libraries were prepared by immunoSEQ multiplex PCR; TCRdb keeps only in-frame clonotypes and omits some of them. The sample has approximately 100,000 clones, 70% to 85% seen once; the top ten hold approximately 11%. Specimen: peripheral blood. The receptors derive from a man between 65 and 85 years old with active or convalescent COVID-19.

The count of this clone is one. This chain links TRBV15 with TRBJ2-7, with 7 bases fitting TRBD1. From germline, CDR1 is LNHNV and CDR2 YYDKDF (reference sequence). V shed 6 bases and J 3 bases; nucleotides not matched to a gene: 11. This CDR3 has 15 amino acids. DNA for the CDR3: TGTGCCACCAGTCGACCGACAGGGACGAGCTACGAGCAGTACTTC. It codes for CATSRPTGTSYEQYF.

The CDR3, as DNA: TGTGCCAGCAGTCCATTACCCACGACCGGGACAGGGACATATGGCTACACCTTC. It encodes CASSPLPTTGTGTYGYTF. V usage is TRBV27 and J usage is TRBJ1-2; TRBD1 matches at 9 bases. The CDR3 spans 18 residues. Germline assignment: CDR1 MNHEY and CDR2 SMNVEV (reference sequence). Trimming removed 5 bases from V and 5 bases from J; junction bases left unmatched: 18.

This chain connects TRBV4-2 to TRBJ1-5; D unclear. The CDR3 contains 18 residues. Germline V gene data show CDR1 as LGHNA and CDR2 as YNFKEQ. V lost 1 base and J 5 bases, leaving 21 bases between the germline ends. The CDR3 sequence is CASSQVGWTGAPDQPQHF. CDR3 DNA sequence: TGTGCCAGCAGCCAAGTGGGTTGGACTGGAGCACCCGATCAGCCCCAGCATTTT.

J is TRBJ2-7 and V is TRBV10-3; D gene ambiguous. In germline, CDR1 is ENHRY, CDR2 SYGVKD. The CDR3 loop spans 12 amino acids. V was cut by 2 bases and J by 3 bases, with 5 bases left in between. The CDR3 loop is CAISEHSYEQYF. The CDR3 DNA follows: TGTGCCATCAGTGAGCATAGCTACGAGCAGTACTTC.

The chain carries TRBV7-6 and TRBJ2-3, with TRBD2 matching over 12 bases. Per germline, CDR1 SGHVS and CDR2 FNYEAQ. Trimming cost V 2 bases and J 1 base; bases outside gene matches: 10. CDR3 size: 19 residues. This CDR3 is CASSLRWTSGVSGTDTQYF. As DNA, the CDR3 is TGTGCCAGCAGCTTAAGGTGGACTAGCGGGGTCTCCGGCACAGATACGCAGTATTTT.

The chain carries TRBV6-5 and TRBJ1-2; TRBD1 matches at 9 bases. Per germline, CDR1 MNHEY and CDR2 SVGAGI. The CDR3 contains 15 residues. J was trimmed by 6 bases and V by 5 bases; bases with no gene match: 10. The CDR3, as DNA: TGTGCCAGCAGTACACCGGGACAGGGAAAAAATGGCTACACCTTC. Translation: CASSTPGQGKNGYTF.

The gene calls are TRBV7-6 and TRBJ2-3, with 8 positions matching TRBD2. The V segment lost 1 base and the J segment 2 bases; nucleotides outside the gene matches: 5. Germline assignment: CDR1 SGHVS and CDR2 FNYEAQ. There are 16 residues in the CDR3. The CDR3 bases are TGTGCCAGCAGCTTAGAAAGCGGGGGATTCACAGATACGCAGTATTTT. Its protein product is CASSLESGGFTDTQYF.

V is TRBV11-2 and J is TRBJ2-3; possible D gene TRBD2, 7 bases. The ends were cut back, 5 bases at V and 14 bases at J, with 17 bases in the middle. The CDR3 contains 12 residues. Germline V lookup: CDR1 SGHAT, CDR2 FQNNGV. The CDR3 DNA is TGTGCCAGCAGCCCTAAGGGGGGGAATTGGTATTTT. Translating gives CASSPKGGNWYF. Together with reference TRBV11-2 and TRBJ2-3, the CDR3 gives the full variable domain: EAGVAQSPRYKIIEKRQSVAFWCNPISGHATLYWYQQILGQGPKLLIQFQNNGVVDDSQLPKDRFSAERLKGVDSTLKIQPAKLEDSAVYLCASSPKGGNWYFGPGTRLTVL.

This clone was observed a few times. CDR3 in amino acids: CAGGEGRNTEAFF. DNA of the CDR3: TGTGCCGGGGGGGAGGGGAGAAACACTGAAGCTTTCTTT. The rearrangement joins TRBV10-3 to TRBJ1-1; possibly TRBD1 for D (5 bases). In germline, CDR1 is ENHRY, CDR2 SYGVKD. This CDR3 is built from 13 residues. V shed 11 bases and J shed 2 bases, with 15 bases lying between them.

This chain connects TRBV14 to TRBJ1-2, with D tentatively TRBD1 (6 bases). The germline V gene encodes CDR1 SGHDN and CDR2 FVKESK. V lost 2 bases to trimming and J lost 8 bases, with 18 bases between them. The CDR3 has 15 amino acids. In nucleotides, the CDR3 is TGTGCCAGCAGCCAACTTCCCGGGGGGCTAGGAGGCTACACCTTC. Its protein product is CASSQLPGGLGGYTF.

This chain joins TRBV7-9 and TRBJ1-3, with a weak D call TRBD1 (6 bases). The CDR3 sequence is 15 residues long. From germline, CDR1 is SEHNR and CDR2 FQNEAQ (reference sequence). Trimming stripped 11 bases from V and 1 base from J, with 18 bases between. CDR3 DNA: TGTGCCTCCACCCGGGGGGACACGTCTGGAAACACCATATATTTT. As protein: CASTRGDTSGNTIYF.

V gene TRBV28 combines with J gene TRBJ1-5; no reliable D call. This CDR3 spans 13 amino acids. CDR1 and CDR2 (germline): MDHEN, SYDVKM. V shed 5 bases and J shed 5 bases, with 10 bases lying between them. CDR3 sequence: CASSPRRHQPQHF. CDR3 sequence (DNA): TGTGCCAGCAGTCCCAGGAGGCATCAGCCCCAGCATTTT.

The chain joins TRBV10-3 to TRBJ2-3, with 10 bases fitting TRBD1. This CDR3 comprises 17 residues. V lost 6 bases to trimming and J lost 1 base; unmatched junction nucleotides: 10. From germline, CDR1 is ENHRY and CDR2 SYGVKD. In DNA form, the CDR3 reads TGTGCCATCAGCGCAACCCCCGGGACAGGGGGCACAGATACGCAGTATTTT. It codes for CAISATPGTGGTDTQYF.

The gene calls are TRBV5-8 and TRBJ2-1, with 8 bases matching TRBD1. Germline CDR1 SGHTS, CDR2 YDEGEE. V lost 3 bases and J lost 5; bases outside the gene matches: 7. The CDR3 sequence is 15 residues long. CDR3 bases: TGTGCCAGCAGCTCCCCCGGGACAGGTAACAATGAGCAGTTCTTC. Its protein is CASSSPGTGNNEQFF.

The CDR3 here is CASSFLRSGDGEQFF. CDR3 coding DNA: TGTGCCAGCAGCTTCCTCCGTAGCGGGGATGGGGAGCAGTTCTTC. This chain links TRBV7-9 with TRBJ2-1; TRBD2 agrees at 8 bases. This CDR3 has 15 amino acids. After removal of 3 bases from V and 10 bases from J, the junction contained 11 bases not matched to a gene. Germline CDR1 and CDR2: SEHNR and FQNEAQ (reference sequence).

This chain connects TRBV7-9 to TRBJ2-2; 8 positions match TRBD1. CDR3 length: 13 amino acids. The V segment lost 5 bases and the J segment 6 bases; nucleotides outside the gene matches: 2. Germline-derived CDR1 and CDR2 are SEHNR and FQNEAQ (reference sequence). The DNA of the CDR3 is TGTGCCAGCAGCAAACAGGGGGCCGGGGAGCTGTTTTTT. This codes for CASSKQGAGELFF.

The V call is TRBV10-3, the J call TRBJ2-1; D might be TRBD1 (6 bases). In germline, CDR1 is ENHRY, CDR2 SYGVKD. The V and J ends lost 8 bases and 7 bases respectively, with 18 bases between them. The CDR3 contains 14 residues. The DNA for the CDR3 is TGTGCCATCCGAGGGGGAACTGTGATGAATGAGCAGTTCTTC. Its translation: CAIRGGTVMNEQFF.

This clone showed up just once. The chain links TRBV10-3 to TRBJ1-5; a weak D match, TRBD1 (6 bases). V lost 5 bases, J lost 5 bases, and 16 bases lay in between. Germline V gene lookup returns CDR1 ENHRY and CDR2 SYGVKD. This CDR3 contains 15 residues. The CDR3: CAISNPPAGDQPQHF. CDR3 nucleotide sequence: TGTGCCATCAGTAACCCCCCCGCAGGGGATCAGCCCCAGCATTTT.